This record covers a single T cell receptor beta chain. Its matching antigen is unknown. Other DNA sequences in this sample translate to the same CDR3. This sample was taken from a study of CD8+ T cells in alopecia areata. General study findings and limits: While tofacitinib was given, many expanded lesional clones persisted in scalp and blood. Especially in alopecia totalis/universalis, lesional scalp showed greater clonality than normal scalp did.

Indicated treatment: oral pan-JAK inhibitor, 5-10 mg twice daily. CDR3 length equals 13 residues. V lost 2 bases, J lost 4 bases, and 11 bases lay in between. Per germline, CDR1 GTSNPN and CDR2 SVGIG (reference sequence). In each case, RNA was isolated and then reverse transcribed into cDNA as the sequencing template. The method was immunoSEQ multiplex PCR; TCRdb's version includes in-frame clones alone and lacks a portion of them. The sample includes about 130,000 clones, about 59% of them seen just once. The clonotype originates from a human donor with alopecia areata. The sequenced sample was CD8+ T cells sorted from blood, obtained at week 4, from a patient treated with tofacitinib. The rearrangement links TRBV30 to TRBJ1-1; D might be TRBD1 (5 bases). In DNA form, the CDR3 reads TGTGCCTGGAGTTCACAGGCTGGCACTGAAGCTTTCTTT. Protein product: CAWSSQAGTEAFF.